This passage covers 22 T cell receptor beta chains from one sample sequenced in a study of T cell clonality in common variable immunodeficiency (dated by TCRdb to the mid-2010s). The library was obtained by the immunoSEQ multiplex PCR assay. The source is immuneACCESS, and TCRdb retained only in-frame sequences with V and J called. Part of the clones is not carried over; for the studies checked, unresolved V genes explain less than half of this, and the remainder is unexplained. The table gives some 52,000 clones for this sample, with none occurring only once. 3% to 4% of the sample goes to the ten largest clones. Sequenced: peripheral blood mononuclear cells. The origin of the receptors is a person aged 18 to 75 in good health.

Ten or more counts support this clone. Read data end 3 residues before the CDR3 end; the end is taken from the germline J gene. The chain carries TRBV5-1 and TRBJ2-2; TRBD1 might be the D (6 bases). The CDR3 runs 14 residues. Germline V CDR1 and CDR2: SGHRS, YFSETQ. Deletions cut 5 bases from V and 0 bases from J, with 8 bases between. The CDR3 reads CASSGQPNTGELFF. CDR3 bases read: TGCGCCAGCAGTGGACAGCCGAACACCGGGGAG.

This clone was observed many times. The read finishes 3 residues shy of the CDR3 end, and the germline J gene is used to complete it. This chain uses TRBV30 with TRBJ2-1; 12 nucleotides agree with TRBD2. The germline V gene encodes CDR1 GTSNPN and CDR2 SVGIG (reference sequence). This CDR3 is 15 amino acids long. Trimming cost V 5 bases and J 7 bases; bases outside gene matches: 9. The part of the CDR3 DNA that was read is TGTGCCTGGGGACGAACTAGCGGGAGGATGAATGAG. Amino acids: CAWGRTSGRMNE. The whole CDR3 is CAWGRTSGRMNEQFF.

To note about this clone: The read falls 3 residues short of the CDR3 end, and the missing part is taken from the germline J gene. This chain uses TRBV7-9 with TRBJ1-2, with D perhaps matching TRBD1 (6 bases). The CDR3 has 13 residues. CDR1 is SEHNR and CDR2 is FQNEAQ in the germline V gene (reference sequence). CDR3 bases read: TGTGCCAGCAGCCCATCGGGGGGCGGGGGC. Amino acids: CASSPSGGGG. The full CDR3 sequence reads CASSPSGGGGYTF.

Many counts were recorded for this clone. The read ends 3 residues shy of where the CDR3 ends; the end is completed using the germline J gene. This chain uses TRBV18 with TRBJ1-5; perhaps TRBD1 as D (6 bases). Per the germline V gene, CDR1 is KGHSH and CDR2 is LQKENI. The CDR3 runs to 17 residues. The V gene lost 0 bases and the J gene lost 2 bases, with 14 bases spanning the gap. The CDR3 sequence: CASSPPSQGMGNQPQHF. The covered CDR3 bases are TGTGCCAGCTCACCACCGAGCCAGGGGATGGGCAATCAGCCC. Full variable domain (rest looked up from reference TRBV18 and TRBJ1-5): NAGVMQNPRHLVRRRGQEARLRCSPMKGHSHVYWYRQLPEEGLKFMVYLQKENIIDESGMPKERFSAEFPKEGPSILRIQQVVRGDSAAYFCASSPPSQGMGNQPQHFGDGTRLSIL.

This clone was detected many times. The CDR3 is cut off 3 residues early in the read; its end comes from the germline J gene. The genes are TRBV11-3 and TRBJ2-3, with TRBD2 matching 13 bases. With 5 bases clipped from V and 8 bases from J, the junction kept 7 bases outside the gene matches. This CDR3 comprises 15 residues. The V gene's germline CDR1 is SGHNT and CDR2 YENEEA. The DNA read from the CDR3 is TGTGCCAGCAGCCCAGGGACTAGCGGGATTGCTACG. Protein product: CASSPGTSGIAT. The full CDR3 sequence reads CASSPGTSGIATQYF. Combining the CDR3 with reference TRBV11-3 and TRBJ2-3 gives the whole variable domain EAGVVQSPRYKIIEKKQPVAFWCNPISGHNTLYWYLQNLGQGPELLIRYENEEAVDDSQLPKDRFSAERLKGVDSTLKIQPAELGDSAVYLCASSPGTSGIATQYFGPGTRLTVL.

About this clone: One end of the junction does not line up with germline, which may come from a read error. The read terminates 3 residues before the CDR3 end, so the remaining end is supplied by the germline J gene. Other nucleotide sequences from this sample produce the same CDR3. V is TRBV19 and J is TRBJ1-3, with 9 bases that match TRBD1. The V gene's germline CDR1 is LNHDA and CDR2 SQIVND (reference sequence). This CDR3 contains 15 residues. The part of the CDR3 DNA that was read is TGTGCCAGTAGTGGTCACAGGGGGCAAGGAAACACA. Translated, it gives CASSGHRGQGNT. The whole CDR3 protein reads CASSGHRGQGNTIYF.

In this sample, this clone turned up many times. Sequencing ends 3 residues short of the CDR3 end; the germline J gene provides the rest. The chain has TRBV2 and TRBJ2-1, with D possibly being TRBD2 (5 bases). The length of the CDR3 is 13 residues. V lost 6 bases to trimming and J lost 4 bases, with 10 bases between them. Germline V gene lookup returns CDR1 SNHLY and CDR2 FYNNEI. CDR3 region: CASRSTGYNEQFF. The sequenced part of the CDR3 DNA is TGTGCCAGCAGGTCTACGGGGTACAATGAG.

This clone appeared many times. The read ends 3 residues early relative to the CDR3; the germline J gene fills the gap. The chain carries TRBV29-1 and TRBJ2-3; TRBD2 matches 8 bases. Germline trimming cut 8 bases from V and 3 bases from J; bases unmatched to any gene: 16. Germline V lookup: CDR1 SQVTM, CDR2 ANQGSEA. The CDR3 extends over 16 amino acids. CDR3 DNA (partial): TGCAGCAGTTCGCACCAACCAGCGGGAGTAACAGATACG. Its protein is CSSSHQPAGVTDT. In full, the CDR3 is CSSSHQPAGVTDTQYF.

This clone has a count of ten or more. The read ends 3 residues before the CDR3 terminus; that terminus is restored from the germline J gene. This rearrangement joins TRBV2 to TRBJ1-6, with TRBD1 matching 8 bases. Germline V lookup: CDR1 SNHLY, CDR2 FYNNEI. J was trimmed by 7 bases and V by 6 bases; bases with no gene match: 5. This CDR3 comprises 14 residues. This CDR3 is CASRADRVNSPLHF. CDR3 DNA, as far as it was read: TGTGCCAGCAGGGCGGACAGGGTAAATTCACCC.

At least ten counts were recorded for this clone. The read finishes 3 residues shy of the CDR3 end, and the germline J gene is used to complete it. V is TRBV19 and J is TRBJ2-1; 8 bases match TRBD2. Germline values: CDR1 LNHDA, CDR2 SQIVND (reference sequence). The CDR3 totals 15 residues. Unmatched junction bases numbered 4, after V lost 3 bases and J lost 3 bases. This CDR3 reads CASSMAGGVYNEQFF. The CDR3 bases that were read are TGTGCCAGTAGTATGGCGGGAGGAGTCTACAATGAG.

This clone was seen a handful of times. The read falls 3 residues short of the CDR3 end, and the missing part is taken from the germline J gene. This chain joins TRBV18 and TRBJ1-1; 7 bases match TRBD1. CDR3 length: 13 residues. Germline assignment: CDR1 KGHSH and CDR2 LQKENI. This CDR3 is CASSPNRDSEAFF. CDR3 bases read: TGTGCCAGCTCACCAAACCGGGACAGCGAA.

In this sample, this clone turned up a few times. The read ends 3 residues early relative to the CDR3; the germline J gene fills the gap. V and J are TRBV11-3 and TRBJ2-1; 8 bases align to TRBD2. CDR3 length: 15 amino acids. The V gene's germline CDR1 is SGHNT and CDR2 YENEEA. Trimming at V came to 2 bases and at J to 8 bases, leaving 8 bases not matched to a gene. CDR3 amino acids: CASSLRGGRIHEQFF. The sequenced part of the CDR3 DNA is TGTGCCAGCAGCTTACGTGGCGGGAGGATCCATGAG.

This clone was counted ten times or more. The missing CDR3 end, 3 residues past where the read stops, is filled in from the germline J gene. The genes are TRBV6-2 or TRBV6-3 and TRBJ2-1, with 10 positions matching TRBD2. Trimming cost V 0 bases and J 6 bases; bases outside gene matches: 2. This CDR3 spans 15 amino acids. The germline V gene encodes CDR1 MNHEY and CDR2 SVGEGT. Partial CDR3 DNA: TGTGCCAGCAGTTACTCAAGACTAGCGGGCAATGAG. It specifies CASSYSRLAGNE. The full CDR3 protein reads CASSYSRLAGNEQFF.

About this clone itself: From the germline J gene comes the end of the CDR3, since the read stops 3 residues before it. The rearrangement links TRBV5-1 to TRBJ2-5; 8 bases line up with TRBD2. V shed 3 bases and J 1 base; nucleotides not matched to a gene: 8. Per germline, CDR1 SGHRS and CDR2 YFSETQ. This CDR3 has 16 residues. Incomplete CDR3 DNA: TGCGCCAGCAGCTCCCTAGCGGGCGGGTCCCAAGAGACC. Translation: CASSSLAGGSQET. The CDR3, in full, reads CASSSLAGGSQETQYF.

A remark on this clone: A single base separates this from a much larger clone, so it may be a read error. Read coverage stops 3 residues before the CDR3 terminus; the germline J gene supplies the remainder. The chain recombines TRBV30 with TRBJ2-1, with 9 bases identical to TRBD2. CDR3 length equals 17 residues. Germline assignment: CDR1 GTSNPN and CDR2 SVGIG (reference sequence). V was pared by 6 bases and J by 4 bases, with 16 bases of the junction left unmatched. The CDR3 bases that were read are TGTGCCTGCGCCCCCGTAGGGCCTAGCGGGAATTACAATGAG. Its protein is CACAPVGPSGNYNE. The full CDR3 reads CACAPVGPSGNYNEQFF. Filled out from reference TRBV30 and TRBJ2-1, the complete variable domain reads SQTIHQWPATLVQPVGSPLSLECTVEGTSNPNLYWYRQAAGRGLQLLFYSVGIGQISSEVPQNLSASRPQDRQFILSSKKLLLSDSGFYLCACAPVGPSGNYNEQFFGPGTRLTVL.

This clone was seen many times. CDR3 residues: CASSPNDSPYEQYF. The covered CDR3 bases are TGTGCCAGCTCACCGAACGACAGCCCCTACGAG. The chain uses TRBV18 and TRBJ2-7, with D perhaps TRBD1 (5 bases). The read is 3 residues too short to cover the CDR3 end, so that end is filled in from the germline J gene. This CDR3 has 14 amino acids. V lost 3 bases, J lost 2 bases, and 11 bases lay in between. The germline CDR1 and CDR2 sequences are KGHSH and LQKENI.

This clone was observed at least ten times. Coverage ceases 3 residues before the CDR3 finishes, and the germline J gene fills in the end. This sequence joins TRBV2 and TRBJ2-5; possible D gene TRBD1, 6 bases. The CDR3 totals 12 residues. Per the germline V gene, CDR1 is SNHLY and CDR2 is FYNNEI. Trimming removed 7 bases from V and 1 base from J, with 7 bases in between. The DNA read from the CDR3 is TGTGCCAGCAAACAGGGCCAAGAGACC. This encodes CASKQGQET. The CDR3 as a whole reads CASKQGQETQYF. Using reference TRBV2 and TRBJ2-5 for the parts outside the CDR3, the full variable domain is EPEVTQTPSHQVTQMGQEVILRCVPISNHLYFYWYRQILGQKVEFLVSFYNNEISEKSEIFDDQFSVERPDGSNFTLKIRSTKLEDSAMYFCASKQGQETQYFGPGTRLLVL.

This clone was seen many times. The CDR3 end falls 3 residues outside the read, so it is completed with the germline J gene. The rearrangement links TRBV20-1 to TRBJ2-5, with TRBD1 matching 8 bases. Germline-derived CDR1 and CDR2 are DFQATT and SNEGSKA (reference sequence). This CDR3 has 15 residues. The V gene end was trimmed by 1 base and the J gene end by 2 bases; junction bases not matched to a gene: 6. This chain's CDR3 is CSARAGRGRQETQYF. CDR3 DNA (partial): TGCAGTGCTAGAGCTGGCAGGGGGCGTCAAGAGACC.

This clone was detected a few times. The CDR3 end falls 3 residues outside the read, so it is completed with the germline J gene. The V and J genes are TRBV19 and TRBJ1-2, with 8 bases aligning to TRBD1. V lost 3 bases, J lost 5 bases, and 5 bases stayed unmatched. Germline V lookup: CDR1 LNHDA, CDR2 SQIVND (reference sequence). This CDR3 has 14 amino acids. Partial CDR3 DNA: TGTGCCAGTAGTATCCAGGGGGCATGGTATGGC. As protein: CASSIQGAWYG. The full CDR3 protein is CASSIQGAWYGYTF.

This clone showed up many times. The read finishes 3 residues shy of the CDR3 end, and the germline J gene is used to complete it. This sequence joins TRBV19 and TRBJ2-3; TRBD2 is a possible D gene (5 bases). V gave up 10 bases and J gave up 2 bases, with 16 bases separating them. The CDR3 spans 14 residues. Germline V CDR1 and CDR2: LNHDA, SQIVND (reference sequence). The CDR3: CATKASWATDTQYF. The part of the CDR3 DNA that was read is TGTGCCACCAAGGCTAGCTGGGCCACAGATACG.

This clone was counted many times. The read terminates 3 residues ahead of where the CDR3 ends, so the germline J gene completes it. The chain couples TRBV20-1 to TRBJ1-4; D is uncertain. Trimming shortened V by 6 bases and J by 0 bases, and 5 bases separated the two germline ends. Germline CDR1 and CDR2: DFQATT and SNEGSKA (reference sequence). The CDR3 loop spans 12 amino acids. CDR3 in amino acids: CSARTTNEKLFF. The CDR3 bases that were read are TGCAGTGCGCGGACAACTAATGAAAAA.

Points on this clone: The DNA ends 3 residues before the CDR3 does, and the rest of the CDR3 is filled in from the germline J gene. The J gene is TRBJ2-3, the V gene TRBV19; no reliable D call. Germline V CDR1 and CDR2: LNHDA, SQIVND (reference sequence). Trimming took off 1 base at V and 2 bases at J, with 4 bases between the two ends. The CDR3 runs to 13 residues. CDR3 protein: CASSIGHTDTQYF. The part of the CDR3 DNA that was read is TGTGCCAGTAGTATAGGTCACACAGATACG.